This is a list of T cell receptor beta chains from one sample in a study of OX40 agonist ivuxolimab in advanced cancers. Sequencing was performed with immunoSEQ multiplex PCR; in TCRdb, only in-frame clones are kept and a portion is missing. The sample has tens of thousands of clones, about nine tenths seen once. The source material was CD4+ or CD8+ T cells sorted from blood, sampled in a trial of the OX40 agonist ivuxolimab. The receptors derive from an adult with an advanced solid tumor such as melanoma, head and neck, liver or kidney cancer. Each CDR3 is given with its conserved first and last residue. Fields, in order: clone size, D gene, J gene, V gene, CDR3 protein, CDR3 DNA. A D gene is named only where the DNA matches it firmly. Where a row states a size, it is once, few, many or the class of an expanded clone; other rows omit it.

clone_size: .
d_call: TRBD1
j_call: TRBJ1-4
v_call: TRBV19
cdr3_aa: CASSRDRGRTNEKLFF
cdr3_nt: TGTGCCAGTAGTAGGGACAGGGGGCGAACTAATGAAAAACTGTTTTTT

clone_size: once
d_call: .
j_call: TRBJ2-5
v_call: TRBV14
cdr3_aa: CASSHGLLGETQYF
cdr3_nt: TGTGCCAGCAGCCATGGGCTTTTGGGAGAGACCCAGTACTTC

clone_size: .
d_call: .
j_call: TRBJ2-2
v_call: TRBV10-3
cdr3_aa: CAIQTVAGELFF
cdr3_nt: TGTGCCATCCAGACAGTAGCCGGGGAGCTGTTTTTT

clone_size: .
d_call: .
j_call: TRBJ1-2
v_call: TRBV2
cdr3_aa: CASVYSPPEIYGYTF
cdr3_nt: TGTGCCAGCGTATACAGCCCACCCGAGATCTATGGCTACACCTTC

clone_size: .
d_call: TRBD1
j_call: TRBJ2-1
v_call: TRBV7-2
cdr3_aa: CASSLLAGTAYNEQFF
cdr3_nt: TGTGCCAGCAGCTTGCTAGCCGGGACAGCCTACAATGAGCAGTTCTTC

clone_size: once
d_call: TRBD2
j_call: TRBJ2-1
v_call: TRBV28
cdr3_aa: CASSLNGRGVGNEQFF
cdr3_nt: TGTGCCAGCAGTTTAAATGGTCGGGGGGTAGGGAATGAGCAGTTCTTC

clone_size: .
d_call: TRBD1
j_call: TRBJ1-2
v_call: TRBV28
cdr3_aa: CASRSLGGGLYGYTF
cdr3_nt: TGTGCCAGCCGAAGTTTAGGAGGGGGCCTCTATGGCTACACCTTC

clone_size: .
d_call: TRBD2
j_call: TRBJ2-7
v_call: TRBV6-4
cdr3_aa: CASSAITGTSAEQYF
cdr3_nt: TGTGCCAGCAGTGCGATAACCGGGACTAGCGCCGAGCAGTACTTC

clone_size: .
d_call: .
j_call: TRBJ2-1
v_call: TRBV11-2
cdr3_aa: CASSLEGQPYNEQFF
cdr3_nt: TGTGCCAGCAGCTTAGAAGGACAACCCTACAATGAGCAGTTCTTC

clone_size: once
d_call: .
j_call: TRBJ2-7
v_call: TRBV21-1
cdr3_aa: CASSMRDSWATDEQYF
cdr3_nt: TGTGCCAGCAGCATGAGGGACAGTTGGGCTACGGACGAGCAGTACTTC

clone_size: .
d_call: .
j_call: TRBJ2-3
v_call: TRBV5-1
cdr3_aa: CASSSSLTDTQYF
cdr3_nt: TGCGCCAGCAGCTCTTCCCTCACAGATACGCAGTATTTT

clone_size: .
d_call: .
j_call: TRBJ2-3
v_call: TRBV20-1
cdr3_aa: CSALATDTQYF
cdr3_nt: TGCAGTGCTCTAGCCACAGATACGCAGTATTTT

clone_size: .
d_call: .
j_call: TRBJ2-7
v_call: TRBV6-6
cdr3_aa: CASQQLTYEQYF
cdr3_nt: TGTGCCAGCCAACAGCTGACCTACGAGCAGTACTTC

clone_size: .
d_call: .
j_call: TRBJ1-2
v_call: TRBV5-4
cdr3_aa: CASSFFVGAYGYTF
cdr3_nt: TGTGCCAGCAGCTTCTTTGTAGGGGCCTATGGCTACACCTTC

clone_size: .
d_call: .
j_call: TRBJ2-7
v_call: TRBV27
cdr3_aa: CASSLSGQYSYEQYF
cdr3_nt: TGTGCCAGCAGTTTATCCGGACAGTACTCCTACGAGCAGTACTTC

clone_size: .
d_call: .
j_call: TRBJ2-3
v_call: TRBV10-3
cdr3_aa: CAARGKMADTQYF
cdr3_nt: TGTGCCGCCCGGGGCAAGATGGCAGATACGCAGTATTTT

clone_size: .
d_call: TRBD1
j_call: TRBJ1-1
v_call: TRBV6-6
cdr3_aa: CASKLGQGSTEAFF
cdr3_nt: TGTGCCAGCAAACTAGGACAGGGCTCCACTGAAGCTTTCTTT

clone_size: .
d_call: .
j_call: TRBJ2-2
v_call: TRBV10-3
cdr3_aa: CAISISGELFF
cdr3_nt: TGTGCCATCAGTATCTCCGGGGAGCTGTTTTTT

clone_size: .
d_call: .
j_call: TRBJ2-3
v_call: TRBV4-1
cdr3_aa: CASSQDIESSFTDTQYF
cdr3_nt: TGCGCCAGCAGCCAAGATATAGAGTCTTCATTCACAGATACGCAGTATTTT

clone_size: .
d_call: .
j_call: TRBJ2-1
v_call: TRBV9
cdr3_aa: CASSVAGSYEQFF
cdr3_nt: TGTGCCAGCAGCGTAGCGGGGAGTTATGAGCAGTTCTTC

clone_size: many
d_call: TRBD1
j_call: TRBJ1-5
v_call: TRBV2
cdr3_aa: CASRETGGGNQPQHF
cdr3_nt: TGTGCCAGCAGGGAGACAGGGGGTGGAAATCAGCCCCAGCATTTT

clone_size: .
d_call: .
j_call: TRBJ2-7
v_call: TRBV7-2
cdr3_aa: CASSGRDLPYEQYF
cdr3_nt: TGTGCCAGCAGCGGCCGGGACTTGCCCTACGAGCAGTACTTC

clone_size: .
d_call: TRBD2
j_call: TRBJ2-1
v_call: TRBV18
cdr3_aa: CASSPRAGDRDNEQFF
cdr3_nt: TGTGCCAGCTCACCACGGGCGGGAGATCGGGACAATGAGCAGTTCTTC

clone_size: .
d_call: TRBD1
j_call: TRBJ2-5
v_call: TRBV28
cdr3_aa: CASTNTGVQETQYF
cdr3_nt: TGTGCCAGCACCAATACAGGGGTACAAGAGACCCAGTACTTC

clone_size: .
d_call: TRBD1
j_call: TRBJ2-7
v_call: TRBV10-1
cdr3_aa: CASSQGQGVLYEQYF
cdr3_nt: TGCGCCAGCAGTCAGGGACAGGGGGTCCTCTACGAGCAGTACTTC

clone_size: .
d_call: .
j_call: TRBJ1-5
v_call: TRBV6-1
cdr3_aa: CASSDLRGGYNQPQHF
cdr3_nt: TGTGCCAGCAGTGACCTACGGGGAGGATACAATCAGCCCCAGCATTTT

clone_size: .
d_call: .
j_call: TRBJ1-4
v_call: TRBV21-1
cdr3_aa: CASSPRDTANPFLNEKLFF
cdr3_nt: TGTGCCAGCAGCCCACGGGACACCGCCAACCCCTTTCTTAATGAAAAACTGTTTTTT

clone_size: few
d_call: .
j_call: TRBJ1-2
v_call: TRBV7-9
cdr3_aa: CASSLTGLDYGYTF
cdr3_nt: TGTGCCAGCAGCTTAACGGGGTTAGACTATGGCTACACCTTC

clone_size: once
d_call: .
j_call: TRBJ1-2
v_call: TRBV28
cdr3_aa: CASRPGVPYGYTF
cdr3_nt: TGTGCCAGCAGGCCAGGGGTCCCCTATGGCTACACCTTC

clone_size: .
d_call: TRBD1
j_call: TRBJ1-3
v_call: TRBV11-3
cdr3_aa: CASSLQGTGNTIYF
cdr3_nt: TGTGCCAGCAGCCTACAGGGGACAGGAAACACCATATATTTT

clone_size: few
d_call: .
j_call: TRBJ1-2
v_call: TRBV28
cdr3_aa: CASRPPGRENYGYTF
cdr3_nt: TGTGCCAGCAGACCTCCGGGACGGGAAAACTATGGCTACACCTTC

clone_size: .
d_call: TRBD1
j_call: TRBJ1-4
v_call: TRBV15
cdr3_aa: CATSREGQANEKLFF
cdr3_nt: TGTGCCACCAGCAGAGAAGGACAGGCTAATGAAAAACTGTTTTTT

clone_size: .
d_call: .
j_call: TRBJ1-1
v_call: TRBV10-1
cdr3_aa: CAIPNTEAFF
cdr3_nt: TGCGCCATTCCGAACACTGAAGCTTTCTTT

clone_size: .
d_call: .
j_call: TRBJ2-6
v_call: TRBV6-4
cdr3_aa: CASSEGGANVLTF
cdr3_nt: TGTGCCAGCAGTGAAGGAGGGGCCAACGTCCTGACTTTC

clone_size: .
d_call: .
j_call: TRBJ1-6
v_call: TRBV6-5
cdr3_aa: CASSPEDSSPLHF
cdr3_nt: TGTGCCAGCAGCCCTGAAGACAGTTCACCCCTCCACTTT

clone_size: .
d_call: .
j_call: TRBJ2-1
v_call: TRBV7-8
cdr3_aa: CASSPARSSYNEQFF
cdr3_nt: TGTGCCAGCAGCCCGGCAAGGAGCTCCTACAATGAGCAGTTCTTC

clone_size: .
d_call: .
j_call: TRBJ2-2
v_call: TRBV5-4
cdr3_aa: CASTPYWGTGELFF
cdr3_nt: TGTGCCAGCACCCCCTACTGGGGGACCGGGGAGCTGTTTTTT

clone_size: once
d_call: .
j_call: TRBJ2-1
v_call: TRBV2
cdr3_aa: CASQQSSYNEQFF
cdr3_nt: TGTGCCAGCCAGCAGAGCTCCTACAATGAGCAGTTCTTC

clone_size: once
d_call: .
j_call: TRBJ1-4
v_call: TRBV5-1
cdr3_aa: CASSEQATNEKLFF
cdr3_nt: TGCGCCAGCAGCGAGCAAGCAACTAATGAAAAACTGTTTTTT

clone_size: .
d_call: .
j_call: TRBJ2-3
v_call: TRBV5-3
cdr3_aa: CARSFTHTDTQYF
cdr3_nt: TGTGCCAGAAGCTTTACCCACACAGATACGCAGTATTTT

clone_size: .
d_call: TRBD2
j_call: TRBJ2-5
v_call: TRBV28
cdr3_aa: CASSLLAGGLQETQYF
cdr3_nt: TGTGCCAGCAGTTTACTAGCGGGAGGGCTCCAAGAGACCCAGTACTTC

clone_size: .
d_call: .
j_call: TRBJ1-2
v_call: TRBV5-6
cdr3_aa: CASSSPLPRDGGYGYTF
cdr3_nt: TGTGCCAGCAGCTCCCCACTTCCACGGGACGGAGGCTATGGCTACACCTTC

clone_size: .
d_call: .
j_call: TRBJ2-6
v_call: TRBV6-6
cdr3_aa: CASSVEFSSGANVLTF
cdr3_nt: TGTGCCAGCAGTGTGGAGTTTTCCTCTGGGGCCAACGTCCTGACTTTC

clone_size: .
d_call: TRBD2
j_call: TRBJ2-3
v_call: TRBV5-1
cdr3_aa: CASSQGLAGTDTQYF
cdr3_nt: TGCGCCAGCAGCCAGGGACTAGCGGGAACAGATACGCAGTATTTT

clone_size: once
d_call: .
j_call: TRBJ2-1
v_call: TRBV12-5
cdr3_aa: CASGPNPKTASSYNEQFF
cdr3_nt: TGTGCTAGTGGTCCCAACCCCAAGACAGCGAGCTCCTACAATGAGCAGTTCTTC

clone_size: .
d_call: TRBD2
j_call: TRBJ2-1
v_call: TRBV4-1
cdr3_aa: CASSQVAGGPREQFF
cdr3_nt: TGCGCCAGCAGCCAAGTAGCGGGAGGGCCTCGTGAGCAGTTCTTC

clone_size: .
d_call: .
j_call: TRBJ2-5
v_call: TRBV5-1
cdr3_aa: CASSPRGTDQETQYF
cdr3_nt: TGCGCCAGCAGCCCCCGAGGGACCGACCAAGAGACCCAGTACTTC

clone_size: once
d_call: .
j_call: TRBJ1-2
v_call: TRBV2
cdr3_aa: CASSRGVQGYGYTF
cdr3_nt: TGTGCCAGCAGTAGGGGGGTTCAGGGCTATGGCTACACCTTC

clone_size: .
d_call: TRBD1
j_call: TRBJ1-2
v_call: TRBV7-2
cdr3_aa: CASSFGQEYGYTF
cdr3_nt: TGTGCCAGCAGCTTTGGACAGGAGTATGGCTACACCTTC

clone_size: .
d_call: .
j_call: TRBJ2-3
v_call: TRBV10-2
cdr3_aa: CASSESTQYF
cdr3_nt: TGCGCCAGCAGTGAGTCTACGCAGTATTTT

clone_size: once
d_call: .
j_call: TRBJ1-2
v_call: TRBV18
cdr3_aa: CASSPAGESGYTF
cdr3_nt: TGTGCCAGCTCACCAGCAGGGGAATCTGGCTACACCTTC

clone_size: .
d_call: TRBD2
j_call: TRBJ2-1
v_call: TRBV7-8
cdr3_aa: CASSLGSGVNEQFF
cdr3_nt: TGTGCCAGCAGCTTAGGTAGCGGGGTAAATGAGCAGTTCTTC

clone_size: few
d_call: TRBD1
j_call: TRBJ1-1
v_call: TRBV15
cdr3_aa: CATSREWTGVSMTEAFF
cdr3_nt: TGTGCCACCAGCAGAGAGTGGACAGGAGTAAGTATGACTGAAGCTTTCTTT

clone_size: .
d_call: TRBD2
j_call: TRBJ2-1
v_call: TRBV7-9
cdr3_aa: CASSVSGGATLQFF
cdr3_nt: TGTGCCAGCAGCGTTAGCGGGGGGGCGACTCTGCAGTTCTTC

clone_size: .
d_call: TRBD2
j_call: TRBJ2-7
v_call: TRBV7-9
cdr3_aa: CASSVSGSYEQYF
cdr3_nt: TGTGCCAGCAGCGTTAGCGGGAGCTACGAGCAGTACTTC